This T cell receptor (beta chain) was retrieved from a study of blood T cell repertoires in COVID-19. Study as a whole: T cells, B-cell-depleted T cells, or PBMCs supplied cDNA or gDNA.

As processed by the authors: Estimation of nucleated cell counts was performed using reference gene primer amplification. Only in-frame clones appear in the TCRdb table, and some are missing; sequencing was by immunoSEQ multiplex PCR. That table supplies the V and J calls and clone size; D and trimming were determined from the DNA. The repertoire holds 200,000 to 250,000 clones, with less than 90% as singletons. Participant age was roughly 18 to 95 years, and participants resided in about two dozen US areas. Cohort 3 donors counted as recovered after two negative PCRs, clearance, or resolved symptoms. This TCR was recovered from a woman in her forties who had recovered from COVID-19. The specimen sequenced was PBMCs or T cells enriched from blood (not recorded which).

CDR3 sequence reads: CASSQVYGSYEQYF. CDR3 bases: TGTGCCAGCAGCCAAGTTTACGGGTCCTACGAGCAGTACTTC. The chain is built from TRBV14 and TRBJ2-7; unclear D gene. V lost 1 base and J 1 base, leaving 8 bases between the germline ends. CDR3 size: 14 residues. Germline V gives CDR1 SGHDN, CDR2 FVKESK.